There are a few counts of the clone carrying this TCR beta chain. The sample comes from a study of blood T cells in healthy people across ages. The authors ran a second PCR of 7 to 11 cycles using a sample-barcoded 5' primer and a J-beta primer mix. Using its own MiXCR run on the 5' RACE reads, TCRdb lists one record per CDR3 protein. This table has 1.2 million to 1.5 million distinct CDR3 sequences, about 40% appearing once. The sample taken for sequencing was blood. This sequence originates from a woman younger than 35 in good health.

CDR3 protein: CASSSGDNEQFF. In DNA, the CDR3 is TGTGCCAGCAGCTCCGGCGACAATGAGCAGTTCTTC. The chain combines TRBV7-3 with TRBJ2-1; the D is unclear. The CDR3 contains 12 residues. Germline V CDR1 and CDR2: SGHTA, FQGTGA. V dropped 4 bases and J dropped 5 bases, with 6 bases sitting between them.